The clone carrying this T cell receptor (beta chain) was recorded a few times. Its cognate antigen is unknown. This table comes from immunoSEQ multiplex PCR, and its TCRdb copy is limited to in-frame clones, with some not included. The profile shows 65,000 or so clones, about nine tenths of them singletons. This sample was included in a study of lymphopenia after photon versus proton radiotherapy. The study's findings and limits: Oligoclonal CD8+ Temra expansion after nadir drove photon patients' diversity drop. Only patients who died were analyzed for survival; proton advantage is unproven. Photon-treated patients lost naive T cells and TCR diversity; proton-treated stayed stable.

This receptor was identified in a man older than 75 with esophageal cancer. The sequencing used peripheral blood, collected from a patient treated with proton-based radiotherapy.

The CDR3 DNA follows: TGTGCCAGCAGCTTAGCGAGTCGGGGGGCCGAGCAGTACTTC. Translation: CASSLASRGAEQYF. V and J are TRBV7-2 and TRBJ2-7; D may be TRBD2 (7 bases). The ends were cut back, 0 bases at V and 6 bases at J, with 12 bases in the middle. Germline lookup yields CDR1 SGHTA and CDR2 FQGNSA. The CDR3 has 14 residues.